One T cell receptor beta chain is described in this entry. Its cognate antigen has yet to be identified. Base qualities are not at hand, and no much larger clone is one base apart. These data belong to a study of technical replicates of blood from a handful of donors (dated by TCRdb to about 2017). V lost 3 bases and J lost 1 base, and the count of bases not matched to a germline gene is 5. The germline V gene supplies CDR1 ENHRY and CDR2 SYGVKD. The CDR3 sequence holds 17 residues, the cysteine and phenylalanine included. Only CDR3 DNA is held: 51 bases, read in frame from base 1. Library preparation used the immunoSEQ multiplex PCR assay. Here the immuneACCESS table is served through TCRdb, limited to in-frame sequences with V and J called. Missing clones are a known gap in these copies; in checked studies unresolved V genes cover under half, and the rest lacks a known reason. This sample gives some 11,000 clones in total; 79% of them show up just once. The top ten hold less than 15% of the sample.

Sequencing was performed on PBMCs. Here the chain combines TRBV10-3 and TRBJ2-2, and 10 junctional nucleotides match TRBD2. The TCR comes from a human donor in good health. This receptor carries the CDR3 CAISDSGLAMNTGELFF. The bases read TGTGCCATCAGTGATTCGGGACTAGCGATGAACACCGGGGAGCTGTTTTTT.